Listed here are 4 T cell receptor beta chains from one sample, sequenced in a study of T cell clonality in common variable immunodeficiency. Produced via immunoSEQ multiplex PCR; TCRdb's table is partial and in-frame only. Listed for the sample are around 34,000 clones, none seen a single time. Source material: peripheral blood mononuclear cells. These receptors were collected from a person between 18 and 75 years old in good health.

This clone was counted many times. The read ends 3 residues before the CDR3 terminus; that terminus is restored from the germline J gene. The chain employs TRBV2 and TRBJ2-1; D gene ambiguous. V was pared by 6 bases and J by 0 bases, with 9 bases between. Germline lookup yields CDR1 SNHLY and CDR2 FYNNEI. CDR3 length equals 14 residues. CDR3 DNA, as far as it was read: TGTGCCAGCAGGGAGACACCCTCCTACAATGAG. Residues: CASRETPSYNE. The entire CDR3 protein is CASRETPSYNEQFF.

At least ten counts were recorded for this clone. The CDR3 end is not reached by the read, which stops 3 residues before it; the germline J gene fills it in. This chain connects TRBV6-2 or TRBV6-3 to TRBJ2-1, with 14 positions matching TRBD2. Germline CDR1 reads MNHEY; CDR2 reads SVGEGT. The CDR3 length is 16 residues. V trimming: 2 bases; J trimming: 9 bases; junction bases outside the gene matches: 6. This chain's CDR3 is CASSYAGLAGDVEQFF. The sequenced part of the CDR3 DNA is TGTGCCAGCAGTTACGCGGGACTAGCGGGAGACGTTGAG.

This clone was detected a few times. The CDR3 end lies 3 residues beyond the end of the read and is filled in from the germline J gene. The J gene is TRBJ1-3, the V gene TRBV11-2, with D perhaps TRBD1 (6 bases). V gave up 5 bases and J gave up 3 bases, with 11 bases separating them. Germline loops: CDR1 SGHAT, CDR2 FQNNGV. This CDR3 has 14 amino acids. The CDR3 is CASSPGTLGNTIYF. The part of the CDR3 DNA that was read is TGTGCCAGCAGCCCGGGGACACTTGGAAACACC.

The sample holds many counts of this clone. Read data end 3 residues before the CDR3 end; the end is taken from the germline J gene. This sequence joins TRBV18 and TRBJ2-3; 7 nucleotides match TRBD2. Losses at the gene ends were 2 bases for V and 0 bases for J; bases not matched to a gene: 2. Per the germline V gene, CDR1 is KGHSH and CDR2 is LQKENI. The CDR3 has 15 amino acids. The covered CDR3 bases are TGTGCCAGCTCACCAGTGGGGGGGAGCACAGATACG. Its translation is CASSPVGGSTDT. The whole CDR3 reads CASSPVGGSTDTQYF.